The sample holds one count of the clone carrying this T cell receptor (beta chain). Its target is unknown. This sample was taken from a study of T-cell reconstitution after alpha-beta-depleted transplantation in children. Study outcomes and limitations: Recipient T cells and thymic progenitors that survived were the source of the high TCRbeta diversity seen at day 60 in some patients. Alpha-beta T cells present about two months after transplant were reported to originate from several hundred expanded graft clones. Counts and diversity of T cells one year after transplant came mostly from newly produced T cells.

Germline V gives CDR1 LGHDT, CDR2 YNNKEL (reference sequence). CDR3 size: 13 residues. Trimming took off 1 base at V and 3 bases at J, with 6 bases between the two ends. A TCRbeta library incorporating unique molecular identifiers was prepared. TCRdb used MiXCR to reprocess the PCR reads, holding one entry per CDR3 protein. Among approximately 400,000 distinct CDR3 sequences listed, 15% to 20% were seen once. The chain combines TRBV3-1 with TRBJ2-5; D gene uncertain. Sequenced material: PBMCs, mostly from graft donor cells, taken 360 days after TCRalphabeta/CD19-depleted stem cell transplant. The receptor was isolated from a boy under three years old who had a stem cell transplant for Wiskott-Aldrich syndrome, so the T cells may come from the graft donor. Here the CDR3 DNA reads TGTGCCAGCAGCCAAGGCATAGAAGAGACCCAGTACTTC. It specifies CASSQGIEETQYF.